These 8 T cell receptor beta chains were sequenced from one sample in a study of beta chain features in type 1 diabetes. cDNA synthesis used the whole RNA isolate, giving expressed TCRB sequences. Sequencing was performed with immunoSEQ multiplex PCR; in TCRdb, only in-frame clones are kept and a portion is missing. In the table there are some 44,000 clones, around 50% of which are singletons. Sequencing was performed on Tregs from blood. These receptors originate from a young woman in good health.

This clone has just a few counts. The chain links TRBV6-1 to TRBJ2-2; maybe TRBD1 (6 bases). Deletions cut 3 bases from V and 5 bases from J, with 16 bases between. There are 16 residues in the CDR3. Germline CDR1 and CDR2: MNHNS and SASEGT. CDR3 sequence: CASSDMGALRTGELFF. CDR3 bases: TGTGCCAGCAGTGATATGGGGGCGCTCCGGACCGGGGAGCTGTTTTTT.

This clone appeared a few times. CDR3: CASSFTAGTGREQYF. The CDR3 coding sequence is TGTGCCAGCAGCTTCACTGCCGGGACAGGGCGCGAGCAGTACTTC. The rearrangement links TRBV7-9 to TRBJ2-7; 9 nucleotides align to TRBD1. With 3 bases clipped from V and 6 bases from J, the junction kept 9 bases outside the gene matches. This CDR3 is 15 amino acids long. Germline V gene sequence: CDR1 SEHNR, CDR2 FQNEAQ (reference sequence).

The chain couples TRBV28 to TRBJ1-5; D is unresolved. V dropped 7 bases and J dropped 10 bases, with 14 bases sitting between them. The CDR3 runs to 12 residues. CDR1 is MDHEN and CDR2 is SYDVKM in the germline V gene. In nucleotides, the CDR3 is TGTGCCAGCAATGGACTCAAGCATCCCCAGCATTTT. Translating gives CASNGLKHPQHF.

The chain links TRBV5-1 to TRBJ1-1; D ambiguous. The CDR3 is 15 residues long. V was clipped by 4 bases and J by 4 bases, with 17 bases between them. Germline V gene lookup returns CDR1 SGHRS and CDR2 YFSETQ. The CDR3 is CASSIGATSTTEAFF. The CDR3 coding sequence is TGCGCCAGCAGCATTGGAGCCACCTCGACCACTGAAGCTTTCTTT.

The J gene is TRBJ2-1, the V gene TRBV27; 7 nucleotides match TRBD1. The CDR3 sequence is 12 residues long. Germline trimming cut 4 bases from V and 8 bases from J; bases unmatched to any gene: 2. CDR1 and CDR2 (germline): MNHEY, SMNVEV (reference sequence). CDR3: CASSSQGYEQFF. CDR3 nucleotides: TGTGCCAGCAGTTCACAGGGGTATGAGCAGTTCTTC.

The DNA of the CDR3 is TGTGCCAGCAGCGCCTCACAGGCCCCCCTCCACTTT. Its translation: CASSASQAPLHF. This chain connects TRBV7-9 to TRBJ1-6; D might be TRBD1 (5 bases). This CDR3 is 12 amino acids long. Germline CDR1 reads SEHNR; CDR2 reads FQNEAQ (reference sequence). V gave up 5 bases and J gave up 13 bases, with 12 bases separating them.

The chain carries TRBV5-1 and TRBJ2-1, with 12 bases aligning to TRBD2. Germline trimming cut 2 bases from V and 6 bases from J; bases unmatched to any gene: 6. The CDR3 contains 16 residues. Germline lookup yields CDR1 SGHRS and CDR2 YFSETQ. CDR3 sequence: CASSFQTTSGSNEQFF. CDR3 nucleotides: TGCGCCAGCAGCTTCCAAACGACTAGCGGGAGCAATGAGCAGTTCTTC.

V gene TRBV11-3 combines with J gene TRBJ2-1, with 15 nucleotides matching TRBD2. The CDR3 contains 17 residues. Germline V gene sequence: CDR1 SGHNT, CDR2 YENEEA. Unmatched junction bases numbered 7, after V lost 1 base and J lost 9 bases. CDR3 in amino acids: CASSLVGGLAGGGEQFF. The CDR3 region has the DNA TGTGCCAGCAGCTTAGTAGGGGGACTAGCGGGAGGAGGTGAGCAGTTCTTC.